The entry below gives a single T cell receptor beta chain sequence along with its context. Antigen: not known. The table came from immunoSEQ multiplex PCR; TCRdb's copy has only in-frame clones and leaves some out. The sample lists fewer than 10,000 clones, about 98% occurring once. The data originate from a study of monozygotic twins with cystic fibrosis. V dropped 3 bases and J dropped 7; count of bases not matched to a gene: 5. This CDR3 is 14 amino acids long. Germline V CDR1 and CDR2: MDHEN, SYDVKM. General study findings and limits: Low clonality (median around 0.0094) suggested a mostly naive repertoire. J usage was most co-twin-similar in 8 of 16 pairs, V in 13.

This receptor was taken from a girl aged 2-10 years with cystic fibrosis. Sequencing used blood. The V call is TRBV28, the J call TRBJ1-5, with TRBD1 matching over 8 bases. CDR3 region: CASSFQGARQPQHF. CDR3 nucleotides: TGTGCCAGCAGTTTCCAGGGGGCGAGGCAGCCCCAGCATTTT.